This T cell receptor beta chain was captured in a study of blood T cell repertoires in COVID-19. The protocol was immunoSEQ multiplex PCR, while the TCRdb copy is restricted to in-frame clones and leaves out a portion. The sample records 80,000 to 100,000 clones, roughly 79% being singletons. This clone was counted ten times or more. Deletions cut 5 bases from V and 3 bases from J, with 20 bases between. Germline lookup yields CDR1 SEHNR and CDR2 FQNEAQ (reference sequence). This CDR3 comprises 16 residues. The chain uses TRBV7-9 and TRBJ2-7, with a tentative D call TRBD1 (7 bases). The receptor was isolated from a human donor in a cohort sampled during active COVID-19. Material for sequencing was peripheral blood. The CDR3 nucleotides read TGTGCCAGCAGCCCGACTTCAGGCAGGGGGGTCTACGAGCAGTACTTC. Translation: CASSPTSGRGVYEQYF. The whole variable domain, filled in from reference TRBV7-9 and TRBJ2-7, reads DTGVSQNPRHKITKRGQNVTFRCDPISEHNRLYWYRQTLGQGPEFLTYFQNEAQLEKSRLLSDRFSAERPKGSFSTLEIQRTEQGDSAMYLCASSPTSGRGVYEQYFGPGTRLTVT.